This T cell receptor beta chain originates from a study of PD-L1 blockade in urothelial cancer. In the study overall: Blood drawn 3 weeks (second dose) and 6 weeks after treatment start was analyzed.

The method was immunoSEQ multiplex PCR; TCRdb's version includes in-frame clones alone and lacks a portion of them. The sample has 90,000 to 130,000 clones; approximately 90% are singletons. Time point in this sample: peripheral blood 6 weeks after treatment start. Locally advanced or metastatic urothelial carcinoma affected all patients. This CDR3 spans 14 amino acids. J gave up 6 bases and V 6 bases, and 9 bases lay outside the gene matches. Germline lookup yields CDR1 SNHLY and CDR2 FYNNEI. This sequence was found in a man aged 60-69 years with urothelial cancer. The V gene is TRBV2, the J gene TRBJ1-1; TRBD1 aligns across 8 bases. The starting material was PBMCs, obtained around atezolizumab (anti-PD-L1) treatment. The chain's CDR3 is CASRGDRGMAEAFF. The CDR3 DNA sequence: TGTGCCAGCAGAGGAGACAGGGGTATGGCTGAAGCTTTCTTT.